This T cell receptor (beta chain) was sequenced during a study of CD8 T cells in ankylosing spondylitis. Trimming removed 3 bases from V and 7 bases from J, with 13 bases in between. Germline loops: CDR1 SGHAT, CDR2 FQNNGV. The CDR3 has 14 amino acids. In TCRdb, the 5' RACE reads were re-called with MiXCR into one record per CDR3 protein. The repertoire holds hundreds of thousands of distinct CDR3 sequences, with roughly 24% as singletons. Regarding the study as a whole: Enrichment of disease-linked clones was reportedly significant in matched ankylosing spondylitis synovial fluid. Before this, some motif variants had been reported in reactive arthritis synovial fluid and blood. Blood of patients with ankylosing spondylitis appeared to be characterized by a TCR beta motif of eight highly homologous variants. Clones linked to the disease showed a CD8+ phenotype. They occurred at relatively low frequencies in peripheral blood.

In this sample, this clonotype turned up once. Its specificity is not known. This sequence was found in a male donor with ankylosing spondylitis or in good health (not recorded which). The rearrangement joins TRBV11-2 to TRBJ1-5; D is ambiguous. The sample consisted of blood, either unsorted or a sorted T cell fraction (not recorded which). The CDR3 spells CASSFLGVGQPQHF. CDR3 DNA: TGTGCCAGCAGCTTTCTGGGAGTAGGGCAGCCCCAGCATTTT.